Reported below is one T cell receptor (beta chain). The data stem from a study of CD8 T cells in ankylosing spondylitis. For TCR beta, libraries came from quantitative 5'-RACE with molecular barcodes. TCRdb analysed the 5' RACE reads with MiXCR anew, one entry per CDR3 protein. The table shows approximately 350,000 distinct CDR3 sequences, with 20% to 25% occurring only once. CDR3 length: 14 residues. V shed 0 bases, J shed 7 bases, and the junction held 2 bases outside the gene matches. Looked up from germline, CDR1 is MNHEY and CDR2 is SVGAGI. Source material: blood, either unsorted or a sorted T cell fraction (not recorded which). The receptor was isolated from a male donor with ankylosing spondylitis or in good health (not recorded which). This chain joins TRBV6-5 and TRBJ2-7, with 11 bases aligning to TRBD1. CDR3 loop: CASSYSGTGGEQYF. The CDR3 bases are TGTGCCAGCAGTTACTCCGGGACAGGGGGGGAGCAGTACTTC.